This T cell receptor beta chain came from a study of Ad26.COV2.S vaccination and SARS-CoV-2 variants. On the study more broadly: Participants got Ad26.COV2.S intramuscularly, once or twice 56 days apart.

Only one count was recorded for this clone. Generated by immunoSEQ multiplex PCR, the TCRdb table keeps only in-frame clones and is missing some. The top ten hold roughly 3.6% of the sample, which has hundreds of thousands of clones, roughly 87% seen once. Described treatment: some 19 received Ad26.COV2.S at low or high dose, single or two shots; about 5 received placebo; per-sample allocation not given. On day 63 after the first injection, vaccine and placebo recipients gave samples. Wuhan-strain SARS-CoV-2 spike was expressed by the Ad26 vector that made up the vaccine. With V trimmed by 4 bases and J by 4 bases, 8 bases remained unmatched. Germline CDR1 SGHVS, CDR2 FQNEAQ. This CDR3 has 17 amino acids.

Here the sequenced sample was peripheral blood, taken in a trial of Ad26.COV2.S vaccine versus placebo. The chain employs TRBV7-8 and TRBJ2-1; 12 nucleotides line up with TRBD2. The receptor was isolated from a person between 18 and 59 years old who received the Ad26.COV2.S COVID-19 vaccine or a placebo. The CDR3 bases are TGTGCCAGCAGCTCCAGGCCCACTAGCGGGGGGTACAATGAGCAGTTCTTC. Translation gives CASSSRPTSGGYNEQFF.